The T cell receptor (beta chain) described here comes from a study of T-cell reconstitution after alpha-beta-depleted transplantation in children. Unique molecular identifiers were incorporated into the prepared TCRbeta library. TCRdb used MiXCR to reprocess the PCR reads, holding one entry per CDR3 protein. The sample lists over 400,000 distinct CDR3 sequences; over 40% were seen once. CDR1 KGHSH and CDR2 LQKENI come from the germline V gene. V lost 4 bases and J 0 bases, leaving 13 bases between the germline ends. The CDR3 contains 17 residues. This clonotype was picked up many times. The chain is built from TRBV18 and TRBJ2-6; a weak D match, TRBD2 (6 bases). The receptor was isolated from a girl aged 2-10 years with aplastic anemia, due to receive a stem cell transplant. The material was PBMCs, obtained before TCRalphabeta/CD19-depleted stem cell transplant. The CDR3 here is CASSLGGQPSGANVLTF. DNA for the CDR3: TGTGCCAGCTCACTGGGGGGTCAACCCTCTGGGGCCAACGTCCTGACTTTC. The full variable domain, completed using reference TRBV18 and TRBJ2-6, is NAGVMQNPRHLVRRRGQEARLRCSPMKGHSHVYWYRQLPEEGLKFMVYLQKENIIDESGMPKERFSAEFPKEGPSILRIQQVVRGDSAAYFCASSLGGQPSGANVLTFGAGSRLTVL.